This T cell receptor beta chain was recorded in a study of long-term antiretroviral therapy in people with HIV. Study findings and constraints: Records did not include ART adherence, viral resistance or therapy changes. Even long-term ART left TRB diversity below transplant donor controls, despite gains.

Concerning this clone: Its cognate antigen is unknown.

A v3.0 immunoSEQ assay was performed at survey level. Data came from immunoSEQ multiplex PCR; TCRdb stores just in-frame clones and leaves some out. This sample yields fewer than 30,000 clones, of which roughly 80% are seen a single time; about 6% belongs to the top ten. The CDR3 sequence is 15 residues long. The genes are TRBV21-1 and TRBJ1-5; the tabulated D call, TRBD1, remains unverified against the DNA. TRBV21-1 corresponds to a pseudogene. Sequencing used unsorted PBMCs, obtained 0.7 years before starting antiretroviral therapy. This sequence was found in a man aged 30-40 years with HIV. The CDR3, as DNA: TGTGCCAGCAGCCCCCGGGACAGGGGCAATCAGCCCCAGCATTTT. Translated: CASSPRDRGNQPQHF.